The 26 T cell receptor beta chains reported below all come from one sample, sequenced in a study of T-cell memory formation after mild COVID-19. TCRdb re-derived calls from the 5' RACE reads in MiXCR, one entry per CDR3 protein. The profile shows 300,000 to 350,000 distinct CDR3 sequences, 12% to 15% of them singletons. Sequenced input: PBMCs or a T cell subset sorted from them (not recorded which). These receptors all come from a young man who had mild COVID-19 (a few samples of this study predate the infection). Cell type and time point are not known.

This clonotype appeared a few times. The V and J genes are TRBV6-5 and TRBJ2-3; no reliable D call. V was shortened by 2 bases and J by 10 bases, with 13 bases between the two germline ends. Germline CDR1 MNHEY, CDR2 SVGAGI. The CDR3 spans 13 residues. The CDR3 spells CASSYGVAVAQYF. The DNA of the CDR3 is TGTGCCAGCAGTTACGGAGTAGCTGTTGCGCAGTATTTT.

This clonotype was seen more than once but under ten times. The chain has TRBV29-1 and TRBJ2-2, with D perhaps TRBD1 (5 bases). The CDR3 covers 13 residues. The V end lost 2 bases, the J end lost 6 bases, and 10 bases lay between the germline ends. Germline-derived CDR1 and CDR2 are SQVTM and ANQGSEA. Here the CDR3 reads CSVEKQGPGELFF. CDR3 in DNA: TGCAGCGTTGAAAAGCAGGGTCCCGGGGAGCTGTTTTTT.

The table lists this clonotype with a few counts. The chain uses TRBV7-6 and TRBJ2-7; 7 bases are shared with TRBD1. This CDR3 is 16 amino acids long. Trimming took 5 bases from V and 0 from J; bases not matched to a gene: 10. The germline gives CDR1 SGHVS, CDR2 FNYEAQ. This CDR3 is CASSLDGTVPSYEQYV. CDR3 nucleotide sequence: TGTGCCAGCAGCCTGGATGGGACAGTCCCCTCCTACGAGCAGTACGTC.

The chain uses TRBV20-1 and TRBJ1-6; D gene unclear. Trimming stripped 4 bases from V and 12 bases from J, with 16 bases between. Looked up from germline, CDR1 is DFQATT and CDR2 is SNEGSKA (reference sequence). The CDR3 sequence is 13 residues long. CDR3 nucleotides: TGCAGTGCTATTCCAGGAGGTGTGAAACCCCTCCACTTT. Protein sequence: CSAIPGGVKPLHF.

Written as DNA, the CDR3 is TGTGCCAGCATGTCTAGAGAAAACTACGAGCAGTACGTC. This codes for CASMSRENYEQYV. This chain connects TRBV6-2 or TRBV6-3 to TRBJ2-7; D remains ambiguous. The V end lost 7 bases, the J end lost 3 bases, and 13 bases lay between the germline ends. Germline CDR1 is MNHEY and CDR2 is SVGEGT. The CDR3 length is 13 residues.

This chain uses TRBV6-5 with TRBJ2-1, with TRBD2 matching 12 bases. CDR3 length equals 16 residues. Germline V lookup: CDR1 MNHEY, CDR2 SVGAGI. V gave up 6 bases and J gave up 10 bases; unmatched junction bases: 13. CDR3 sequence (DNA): TGTGCCAGCAGCGCCACTAGCGGGGGGCGGTCAGGGGAGCAGTTCTTC. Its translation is CASSATSGGRSGEQFF.

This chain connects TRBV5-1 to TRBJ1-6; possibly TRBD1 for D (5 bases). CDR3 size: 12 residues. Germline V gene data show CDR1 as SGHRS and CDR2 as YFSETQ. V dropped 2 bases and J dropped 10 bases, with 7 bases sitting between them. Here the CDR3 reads CASSFSGSPLHF. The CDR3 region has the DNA TGCGCCAGCAGCTTCTCAGGGTCACCCCTCCACTTT.

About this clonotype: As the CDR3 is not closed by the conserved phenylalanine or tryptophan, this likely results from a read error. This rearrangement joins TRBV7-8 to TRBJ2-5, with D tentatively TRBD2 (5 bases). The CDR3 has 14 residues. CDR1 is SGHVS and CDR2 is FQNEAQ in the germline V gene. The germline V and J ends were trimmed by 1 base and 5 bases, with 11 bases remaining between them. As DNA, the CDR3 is TGTGCCAGCAGCTTAGGCGTGGGCGGGGAGACCCAGTACCTC. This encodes CASSLGVGGETQYL.

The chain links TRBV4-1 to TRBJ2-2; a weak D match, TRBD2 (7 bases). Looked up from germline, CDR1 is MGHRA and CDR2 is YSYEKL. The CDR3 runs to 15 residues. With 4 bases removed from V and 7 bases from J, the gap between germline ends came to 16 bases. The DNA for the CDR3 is TGCGCCAGCAGCCCGAGTGAGGGGGGGATCGGGGAGCTGTTTTTT. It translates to CASSPSEGGIGELFF.

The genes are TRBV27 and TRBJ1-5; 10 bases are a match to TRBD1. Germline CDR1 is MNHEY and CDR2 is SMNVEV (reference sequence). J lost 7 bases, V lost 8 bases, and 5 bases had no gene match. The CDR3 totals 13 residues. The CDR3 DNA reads TGTGCCAGCTGGGGACAGGGGAACCAGCCCCAGCATTTT. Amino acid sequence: CASWGQGNQPQHF.

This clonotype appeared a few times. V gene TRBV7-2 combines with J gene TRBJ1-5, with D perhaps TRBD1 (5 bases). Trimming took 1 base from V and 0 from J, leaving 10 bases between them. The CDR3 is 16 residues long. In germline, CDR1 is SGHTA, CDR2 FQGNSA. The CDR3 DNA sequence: TGTGCCAGCAGCTTAGTAGGGGAATATAGCAATCAGCCCCAGCATTTT. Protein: CASSLVGEYSNQPQHF.

In nucleotides, the CDR3 is TGTGCCAGCAGCTTCGGGACAGGGGGCGCTGAGACCCAGTACTTC. Protein product: CASSFGTGGAETQYF. This chain connects TRBV11-2 to TRBJ2-5, with TRBD1 matching over 12 bases. There are 15 residues in the CDR3. J was trimmed by 5 bases and V by 3 bases; bases with no gene match: 4. The germline CDR1 and CDR2 sequences are SGHAT and FQNNGV.

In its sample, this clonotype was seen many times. DNA for the CDR3: TGTGCCAGCAGCCTAATAAGATCTTCCGGGACCGGAGATAACAATGAGCAGTTCTTC. It is translated as CASSLIRSSGTGDNNEQFF. The J gene is TRBJ2-1, the V gene TRBV2; D tentatively reads TRBD1 or TRBD2 (5 bases each). Germline values: CDR1 SNHLY, CDR2 FYNNEI. CDR3 length: 19 residues. Deletions cut 6 bases from V and 5 bases from J, with 29 bases between.

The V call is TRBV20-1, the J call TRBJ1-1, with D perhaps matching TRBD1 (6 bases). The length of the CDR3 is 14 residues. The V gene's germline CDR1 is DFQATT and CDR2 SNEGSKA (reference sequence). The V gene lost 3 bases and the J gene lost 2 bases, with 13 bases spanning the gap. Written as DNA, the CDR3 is TGCAGTGCTAGGATGACAGGAAGCAACACTGAAGCTTTCTTT. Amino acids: CSARMTGSNTEAFF.

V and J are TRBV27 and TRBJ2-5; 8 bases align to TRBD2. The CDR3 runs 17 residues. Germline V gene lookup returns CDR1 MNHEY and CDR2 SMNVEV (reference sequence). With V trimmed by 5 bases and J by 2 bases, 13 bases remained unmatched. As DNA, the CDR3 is TGTGCCAGCAGTCCCCCCTCGCGGGGGGAAGAACAAGAGACCCAGTACTTC. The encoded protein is CASSPPSRGEEQETQYF.

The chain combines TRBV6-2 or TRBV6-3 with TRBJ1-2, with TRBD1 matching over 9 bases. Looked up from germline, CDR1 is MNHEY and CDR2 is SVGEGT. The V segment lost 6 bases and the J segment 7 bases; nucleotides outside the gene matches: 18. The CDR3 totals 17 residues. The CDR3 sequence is CASSPLSGTGTFGGYTF. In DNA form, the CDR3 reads TGTGCCAGCAGCCCGCTCTCCGGGACAGGGACCTTCGGTGGCTACACCTTC.

CDR3 region: CASSLPTGTEAFF. CDR3 DNA sequence: TGCGCCAGCAGCTTGCCGACAGGGACTGAAGCTTTCTTT. The rearrangement joins TRBV5-1 to TRBJ1-1, with TRBD1 matching 7 bases. With V trimmed by 1 base and J by 5 bases, 2 bases remained unmatched. CDR3 length equals 13 residues. The germline CDR1 and CDR2 sequences are SGHRS and YFSETQ.

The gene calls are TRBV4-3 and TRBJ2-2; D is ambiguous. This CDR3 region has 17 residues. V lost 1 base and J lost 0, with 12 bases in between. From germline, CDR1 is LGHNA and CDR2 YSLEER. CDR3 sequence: CASSQAPETSNTGELFF. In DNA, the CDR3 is TGCGCCAGCAGCCAAGCCCCAGAGACCTCGAACACCGGGGAGCTGTTTTTT.

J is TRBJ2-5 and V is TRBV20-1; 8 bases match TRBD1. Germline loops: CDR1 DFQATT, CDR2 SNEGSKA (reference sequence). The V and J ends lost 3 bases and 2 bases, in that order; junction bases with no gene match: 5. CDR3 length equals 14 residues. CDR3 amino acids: CSASPGGGQETQYF. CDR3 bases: TGCAGTGCTAGCCCAGGGGGCGGGCAAGAGACCCAGTACTTC.

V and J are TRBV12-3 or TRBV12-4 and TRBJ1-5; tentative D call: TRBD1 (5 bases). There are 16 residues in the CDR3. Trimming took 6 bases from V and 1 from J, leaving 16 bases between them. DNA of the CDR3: TGTGCCAGCAGACCTAGAACCGGGGGGAGCAATCAGCCCCAGCATTTT. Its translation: CASRPRTGGSNQPQHF.

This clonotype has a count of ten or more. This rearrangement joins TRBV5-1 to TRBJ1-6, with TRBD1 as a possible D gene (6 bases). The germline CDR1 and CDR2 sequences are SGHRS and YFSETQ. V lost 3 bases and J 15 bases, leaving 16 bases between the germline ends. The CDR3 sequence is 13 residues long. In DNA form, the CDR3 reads TGCGCCAGCAGCTCGGAAACCAGGGGACTCCTCCACTTT. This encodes CASSSETRGLLHF.

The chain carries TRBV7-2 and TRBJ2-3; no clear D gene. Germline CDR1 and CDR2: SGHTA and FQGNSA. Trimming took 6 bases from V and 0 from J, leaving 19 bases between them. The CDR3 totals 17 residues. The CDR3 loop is CASRFGMGGKSTDTQYF. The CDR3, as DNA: TGTGCCAGCAGATTTGGCATGGGCGGAAAAAGCACAGATACGCAGTATTTT.

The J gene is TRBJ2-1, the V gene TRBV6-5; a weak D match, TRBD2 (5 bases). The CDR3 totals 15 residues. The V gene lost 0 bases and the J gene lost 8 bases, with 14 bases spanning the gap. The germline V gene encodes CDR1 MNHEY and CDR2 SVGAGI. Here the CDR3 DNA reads TGTGCCAGCAGTTACTCGAGGGTCCTCGGCCATGAGCAGTTCTTC. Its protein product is CASSYSRVLGHEQFF.

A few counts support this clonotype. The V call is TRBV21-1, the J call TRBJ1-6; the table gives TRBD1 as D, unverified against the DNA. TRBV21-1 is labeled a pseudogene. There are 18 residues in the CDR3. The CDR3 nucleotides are TGTGCCAGCTTTTGGGGGACAGGCCCGCCGTCCGATAATTCACCCCTCCACTTT. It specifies CASFWGTGPPSDNSPLHF.

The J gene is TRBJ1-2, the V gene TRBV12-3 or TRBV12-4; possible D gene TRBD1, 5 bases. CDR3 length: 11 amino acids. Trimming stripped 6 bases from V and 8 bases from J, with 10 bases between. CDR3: CASSRRGGYTF. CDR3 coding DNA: TGTGCCAGCAGCCGTAGGGGCGGCTACACCTTC.

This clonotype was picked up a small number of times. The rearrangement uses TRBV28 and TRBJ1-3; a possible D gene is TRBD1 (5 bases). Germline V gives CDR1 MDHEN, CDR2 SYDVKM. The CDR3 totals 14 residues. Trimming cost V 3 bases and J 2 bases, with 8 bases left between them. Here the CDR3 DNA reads TGTGCCAGCAGTTTTGGCAGGGCTGGAAACACCATATATTTT. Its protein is CASSFGRAGNTIYF.